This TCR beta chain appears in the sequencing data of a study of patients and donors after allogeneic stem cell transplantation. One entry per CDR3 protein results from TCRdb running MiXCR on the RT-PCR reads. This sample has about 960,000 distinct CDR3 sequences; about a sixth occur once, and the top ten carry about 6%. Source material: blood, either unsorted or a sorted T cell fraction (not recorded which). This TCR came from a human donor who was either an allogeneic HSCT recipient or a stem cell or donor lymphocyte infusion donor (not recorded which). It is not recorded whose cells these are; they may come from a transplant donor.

CDR3 loop: CATRLAGANEQFF. The CDR3 DNA sequence: TGTGCCACCAGACTAGCGGGAGCCAATGAGCAGTTCTTC. This sequence joins TRBV24-1 and TRBJ2-1; 11 bases are a match to TRBD2. Germline V gene sequence: CDR1 KGHDR, CDR2 SFDVKD. Trimming cost V 7 bases and J 6 bases; bases outside gene matches: 1. The CDR3 has 13 amino acids.